This entry lists 3 T cell receptor beta chains sequenced from one sample in a study of T cells in tuberculosis. Clones were sequenced by immunoSEQ multiplex PCR, and TCRdb holds only the in-frame ones, with some missing. The sample records 88,000 or so clones, roughly 91% being singletons. Cells were sorted from thawed PBMC rested overnight and stained with GMM-loaded CD1B tetramer, viability dye and anti-CD3. The lipid loaded on the CD1B tetramers was C32 glucose monomycolate from Rhodococcus equi. The sample was CD1b-GMM tetramer-negative cells sorted from PBMCs. Receptors were obtained from an adult woman with latent tuberculosis.

The V and J genes are TRBV6-5 and TRBJ1-2; 7 bases are shared with TRBD1. Per the germline V gene, CDR1 is MNHEY and CDR2 is SVGAGI. V was pared by 3 bases and J by 2 bases, with 9 bases of the junction left unmatched. CDR3 length equals 16 residues. The CDR3 DNA reads as TGTGCCAGCAGTTATTTCCCCGGGACAGAGAACTATGGCTACACCTTC. Residues: CASSYFPGTENYGYTF.

The chain is built from TRBV9 and TRBJ1-4; D may be TRBD1 (5 bases). The length of the CDR3 is 13 residues. Trimming shortened V by 3 bases and J by 8 bases, and 11 bases separated the two germline ends. Germline-derived CDR1 and CDR2 are SGDLS and YYNGEE. The CDR3 region is CASSARVGEKLFF. In nucleotides, the CDR3 is TGTGCCAGCAGCGCCAGGGTAGGGGAAAAACTGTTTTTT.

As concerns this clone: Additional DNA sequences in this sample encode the identical CDR3. V is TRBV13 and J is TRBJ2-7, with D maybe TRBD2 (5 bases). The CDR3 is 12 residues long. Between the trimmed V and J ends, which lost 5 bases and 5 bases, there was a span of 10 bases. The germline CDR1 and CDR2 sequences are PRHDT and FYEKMQ (reference sequence). In nucleotides, the CDR3 is TGTGCCAGCAGCGCCTCTAGCAACGAGCAGTACGTC. Translated, it gives CASSASSNEQYV.